Below are 2 T cell receptor beta chains sequenced from a single sample in a study of brain T cells in children with intractable seizures. Libraries were prepared by immunoSEQ multiplex PCR; TCRdb keeps only in-frame clonotypes and omits some of them. The sample lists about 340,000 clones; roughly 92% were seen once. Described time point: blood from clinic visit 5 months post-surgery; TSC patient then seizure free. The material sequenced was peripheral blood, taken around 5 months after surgery. The receptors stem from a boy in the first two years of life with tuberous sclerosis and intractable seizures.

This sequence joins TRBV14 and TRBJ1-6, with D hard to call. This CDR3 has 12 residues. Trimming took off 4 bases at V and 7 bases at J, with 5 bases between the two ends. Germline CDR1 reads SGHDN; CDR2 reads FVKESK. This CDR3 is CASSLLNSPLHF. The DNA for the CDR3 is TGTGCCAGCAGCCTTTTAAATTCACCCCTCCACTTT.

V usage is TRBV6-5 and J usage is TRBJ1-1, with D perhaps matching TRBD1 (5 bases). Trimming pared 7 bases from V and 0 bases from J, leaving 9 bases between. The CDR3 has 13 residues. The germline gives CDR1 MNHEY, CDR2 SVGAGI. Here the CDR3 reads CASNRQLNTEAFF. For the CDR3, the DNA is TGTGCCAGCAACAGGCAATTGAACACTGAAGCTTTCTTT.